This TCR beta chain stems from a study of Ad26.COV2.S vaccination and SARS-CoV-2 variants (dated by TCRdb to 2020 to 2023). Notes on the research overall: Vaccine-arm donors came from COV1001, a multicentre, randomized, double-blind, placebo-controlled phase I-IIa trial of Ad26.COV2.S in healthy adults. Investigators did not know the trial group allocation while performing experiments and assessing outcomes. Trial participants were randomized into five groups of five, in which low-dose or high-dose Ad26.COV2.S was given once or twice, or placebo was given on both occasions. TCRbeta repertoire sequencing was used to assess the specificity and breadth of SARS-CoV-2-reactive T cell receptors after Ad26.COV2.S vaccination. Ad26.COV2.S was given intramuscularly at 5x10^10 or 1x10^11 viral particles, as a single shot or as two shots 56 days apart. The TCR-sequenced set comprised around 30 samples: some 20 Ad26.COV2.S vaccine recipients, 5 placebo recipients and 8 SARS-CoV-2 convalescent individuals. The investigation overall reported the following: Vaccine and placebo recipients had comparable non-spike TCR breadth, which fits with the vaccine containing only spike. According to the authors, total T cell responses may have been underestimated by the TCR breadth and depth analyses. The study was not powered for comparison of responses between vaccine doses or regimens. Higher spike-specific TCR breadth was observed in Ad26.COV2.S recipients than in placebo recipients (P = 0.0014). Substantial breadth of spike-specific CD8+ and CD4+ T cell responses was reported after vaccination.

A remark on this clone: The antigen this receptor binds is unknown. Base qualities are missing; no much larger clone stands one base away.

The meaning of the sample's treatment or condition label: roughly 20 received Ad26.COV2.S at low or high dose, single or two shots; 5 received placebo; per-sample allocation not given. Repertoires of vaccine and placebo recipients were sequenced from samples collected on day 63 after the first injection. In Cohort 1b, roughly 26 adults aged 18-55 years were enrolled at a single site in Boston, USA, between 29 July and 7 August 2020. As a vaccine, Ad26.COV2.S was a replication-incompetent adenovirus type 26 vector that expressed a prefusion-stabilized SARS-CoV-2 spike protein derived from the original Wuhan strain. The immunoSEQ Assay was the method used to sequence TCRbeta CDR3 regions. After extraction, genomic DNA underwent amplification by bias-controlled multiplex PCR, followed by high-throughput sequencing. The paper's data handling went like this. Collapsing and filtering of sequences were performed to quantify the absolute abundance of each unique TCRbeta CDR3 region. T cell fraction was estimated by normalizing TCRbeta template counts to usable DNA, which was measured by amplifying reference genes present in all nucleated cells. Repertoire TCRs were annotated as SARS-CoV-2-specific when V gene, CDR3 amino acid sequence and J gene were exactly matched to a known reactive TCR set. MIRA supplied the reference SARS-CoV-2 TCR set, which was filtered for enrichment in COVID-19-positive ImmuneCODE repertoires so that public or cross-reactive TCRs were removed. Using the MIRA antigens, annotated TCRs were further analysed by specific ORF or by position within an ORF. Depth was the summed frequency of annotated unique rearrangements, while breadth was defined as annotated unique rearrangements over total unique productive rearrangements. Two-sided Wilcoxon rank-sum tests were used to compare TCR breadth between groups. TCRdb provides this immuneACCESS table in a form limited to in-frame rearrangements. Some clones are lacking; in checked studies, under half of them reflect an unresolved V gene, and why the rest are absent is not known. V and J calls plus clone size are reproduced from that table; the DNA served to infer D and trimming. This sample gives about 680,000 clones in total; about 90% of them show up just once. Clones ranked in the top ten supply approximately 1.5% of the sample.

The material was peripheral blood, obtained in a trial of Ad26.COV2.S vaccine versus placebo. The sequence derives from a person between 18 and 65 years old who received the Ad26.COV2.S COVID-19 vaccine or a placebo.

The CDR3 in this case is CASSLAARGVETQYF. Here is the DNA: TGTGCCAGCAGCTTAGCGGCCAGGGGAGTAGAGACCCAGTACTTC. The V and J segments used are TRBV7-8 and TRBJ2-5; a tentative D match to TRBD1 spans 6 bases. Deletion took 0 bases off V and 4 bases off J, with a span of 12 bases between the germline ends. CDR1 and CDR2 were assigned from the germline V gene as SGHVS and FQNEAQ. From cysteine to phenylalanine, the CDR3 is 15 amino acids long. The kept DNA is CDR3 alone, 45 bases in frame from the first base. With all but the CDR3 taken from the reference TRBV7-8 and TRBJ2-5 genes, the full variable domain is: GAGVSQSPRYKVAKRGQDVALRCDPISGHVSLFWYQQALGQGPEFLTYFQNEAQLDKSGLPSDRFFAERPEGSVSTLKIQRTQQEDSAVYLCASSLAARGVETQYFGPGTRLLVL.